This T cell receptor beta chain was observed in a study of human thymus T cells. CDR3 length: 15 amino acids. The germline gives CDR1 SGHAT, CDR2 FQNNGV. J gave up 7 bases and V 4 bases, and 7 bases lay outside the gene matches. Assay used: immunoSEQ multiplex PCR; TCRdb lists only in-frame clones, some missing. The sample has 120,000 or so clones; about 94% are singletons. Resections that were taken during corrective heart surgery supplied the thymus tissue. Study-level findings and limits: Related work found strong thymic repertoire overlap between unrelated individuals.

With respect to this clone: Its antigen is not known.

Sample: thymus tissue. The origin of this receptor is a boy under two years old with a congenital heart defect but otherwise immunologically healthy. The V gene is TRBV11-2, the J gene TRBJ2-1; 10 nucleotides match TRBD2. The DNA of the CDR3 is TGTGCCAGCAGCTCTACTAGCGGGGAAAAGAATGAGCAGTTCTTC. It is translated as CASSSTSGEKNEQFF.